One sample yielded the 10 T cell receptor beta chains listed below, sequenced in a study of blood T cell repertoires in COVID-19. The table came from immunoSEQ multiplex PCR; TCRdb's copy has only in-frame clones and leaves some out. In the table there are approximately 210,000 clones, around four fifths of which are singletons. The sample comprised peripheral blood. These receptors originate from a middle-aged woman with active or convalescent COVID-19.

CDR3 residues: CSASPASGSYNEQFF. CDR3 sequence (DNA): TGCAGTGCTAGTCCAGCGTCCGGATCCTACAATGAGCAGTTCTTC. This sequence joins TRBV20-1 and TRBJ2-1; D unclear. Germline CDR1 and CDR2: DFQATT and SNEGSKA (reference sequence). V was trimmed by 3 bases and J by 1 base, leaving 13 bases between them. The CDR3 totals 15 residues.

The V and J genes are TRBV5-6 and TRBJ1-1, with 9 bases aligning to TRBD1. The germline gives CDR1 SGHDT, CDR2 YYEEEE. J lost 1 base, V lost 1 base, and 2 bases had no gene match. The CDR3 is 15 amino acids. The CDR3 spells CASSLLDRGNTEAFF. For the CDR3, the DNA is TGTGCCAGCAGCTTGTTGGACAGGGGGAACACTGAAGCTTTCTTT.

The chain uses TRBV7-2 and TRBJ1-2; no clear D gene. The germline gives CDR1 SGHTA, CDR2 FQGNSA. Trimming pared 1 base from V and 8 bases from J, leaving 11 bases between. The CDR3 is 13 amino acids. In DNA form, the CDR3 reads TGTGCCAGCAGCTTAGGGGAGGGAAGAGGCTACACCTTC. Translating gives CASSLGEGRGYTF.

The chain links TRBV4-3 to TRBJ1-2; 9 bases fit TRBD1. After removal of 4 bases from V and 4 bases from J, the junction contained 13 bases not matched to a gene. The CDR3 is 17 amino acids. From germline, CDR1 is LGHNA and CDR2 YSLEER. The CDR3 here is CASSRDASGQGVYGYTF. CDR3 in DNA: TGCGCCAGCAGCCGAGACGCCTCGGGACAGGGAGTCTATGGCTACACCTTC.

The genes are TRBV4-1 and TRBJ1-1; D is perhaps TRBD1 (6 bases). Germline lookup yields CDR1 MGHRA and CDR2 YSYEKL. The germline V and J ends were trimmed by 3 bases and 5 bases, with 13 bases remaining between them. The CDR3 spans 14 residues. The CDR3 DNA reads as TGCGCCAGCAGCCAGGGACAATACGAAACTGAAGCTTTCTTT. Protein: CASSQGQYETEAFF.

The genes are TRBV2 and TRBJ2-3, with a possible D match to TRBD2 (6 bases). In germline, CDR1 is SNHLY, CDR2 FYNNEI. The V and J ends lost 5 bases and 5 bases respectively, with 14 bases between them. This CDR3 region has 14 residues. The CDR3 is CASSLGGYRDTQYF. CDR3 DNA sequence: TGTGCCAGCAGTCTCGGAGGGTATAGAGATACGCAGTATTTT.

This chain connects TRBV7-3 to TRBJ2-5; 7 nucleotides align to TRBD1. Germline assignment: CDR1 SGHTA and CDR2 FQGTGA. V was pared by 5 bases and J by 1 base, with 7 bases of the junction left unmatched. There are 15 residues in the CDR3. Here the CDR3 DNA reads TGTGCCAGCAGCGTAGGTGGGACAGTCCAAGAGACCCAGTACTTC. Amino acid sequence: CASSVGGTVQETQYF.

The chain links TRBV7-6 to TRBJ2-1; 11 nucleotides match TRBD2. The CDR3 runs to 16 residues. Unmatched junction bases numbered 8, after V lost 1 base and J lost 9 bases. Per germline, CDR1 SGHVS and CDR2 FNYEAQ. CDR3 in DNA: TGTGCCAGCAGCTTAGAACAAAGTAGCGGGGGGGGTGAGCAGTTCTTC. Translating it yields CASSLEQSSGGGEQFF.

This clone is a singleton in its sample. The chain is built from TRBV5-1 and TRBJ2-1; D is perhaps TRBD2 (5 bases). Trimming removed 4 bases from V and 5 bases from J, with 19 bases in between. CDR3 size: 16 residues. Germline-derived CDR1 and CDR2 are SGHRS and YFSETQ. The CDR3 spells CASSLMSGKANNEQFF. The CDR3 DNA reads TGCGCCAGCAGCCTTATGTCCGGGAAGGCTAACAATGAGCAGTTCTTC.

This chain connects TRBV19 to TRBJ2-7; weak D call: TRBD1 (6 bases). The V end was cut by 5 bases, the J end by 2 bases, with 16 bases between. The CDR3 is made up of 15 amino acids. Germline V CDR1 and CDR2: LNHDA, SQIVND (reference sequence). CDR3 sequence: CASSSIRDTAYEQYF. In nucleotides, the CDR3 is TGTGCCAGTAGTTCTATCCGGGACACAGCCTACGAGCAGTACTTC.